Described below is a single TCR beta chain sequence and its context. The specificity of this receptor is unknown. Qualities for individual bases were not recorded, and no much larger clone is one base off. This CDR3 is also generated by other DNA sequences in the sample. Receptor amplification or capture employed the immunoSEQ multiplex PCR assay. For the multiplex PCR, a mixture combining 60 forward primers for TCR Vbeta segments and 13 reverse primers for TCR Jbeta segments was used. The CDR3 region of rearranged TCR beta genes was amplified from genomic DNA by a multiplex PCR assay. On the Illumina HiSeq System, the amplified TCR beta libraries were sequenced as 87-base-pair reads. The study's processing was this. Across the 670 or so repertoires, a later analysis counted 78 million or so unique TCR beta chains, 9.5 million to 13 million of which were shared by at least two donors. To remove PCR and sequencing errors, raw reads were error-corrected and collapsed into unique sequences using a nearest-neighbor algorithm that merged closely related sequences. Alignment of CDR3 sequences to IMGT reference sequences was used to assign V, D and J gene segments. Each retained sequence needed at least a six-nucleotide match to both a V gene segment and a J gene segment. Rearrangements were classified as productive when the CDR3 lacked stop codons and remained in frame with V and J, and all other rearrangements were classified as non-productive. Following IMGT convention, CDR3 was defined as the stretch from the second conserved V-encoded cysteine to the conserved J-encoded phenylalanine. In an earlier analysis of more than 550 of the donors, sequences lacking an unambiguous match to a single V gene segment were excluded. In an earlier analysis of several hundred of the donors, V segments were called functional above 56.7% productive rearrangements and were called segregating when the between-donor standard deviation exceeded 5%. A statistical classification framework was built for diagnosing cytomegalovirus status from the catalog of TCR beta chain sequences. In a later analysis, V and J genes were assigned by comparing TCR nucleotide sequences against IMGT/GENE-DB human TR gene sequences. A later analysis assigned CDR3 sequences and most-parsimonious VDJ recombination scenarios with the TCRdist pipeline. In a later analysis, each TCR beta chain was defined by its CDR3 amino acid sequence together with its V-gene family, and reads without a unique V-gene family were excluded. To address suspected cross-contamination and a sequencing artifact, a later analysis removed under 600 highly shared, low-generation-probability nucleotide sequences. In a later analysis, a clonal expansion index for each public chain was calculated from normalized within-repertoire ranks of inferred template counts. In a later analysis, generation probabilities were computed with a VDJ recombination model fitted to out-of-frame rearrangements, and the resulting probabilities were checked against IGoR. A later analysis scored TCR-TCR, TCR-HLA and TCR-CMV co-occurrence with hypergeometric tests, applying a repertoire-size bias correction to TCR pairs. To estimate false discovery rates, a later analysis permuted the HLA or CMV assignments 20 times. A later analysis grouped co-occurring TCRs with DBSCAN, adding TCRdist sequence similarity when clustering within HLA-allele-positive subsets. Co-occurrence clustering excluded repertoires with fewer than 30,000 or more than 120,000 public chains, plus five with anomalous nucleotide sharing. TCRdb stores this immuneACCESS table with in-frame sequences only. Part of the clones is absent; in the studies checked, under half of the shortfall reflects unresolved V genes, and no reason is known for the rest. The V and J calls and clone size are taken from that table; D and trimming were inferred from the DNA. This sample is represented by fewer than 130,000 clones; nearly 80% of them were singletons. The ten largest clones capture 1% to 1.5% of the sample.

This sample was taken from a study of cytomegalovirus exposure and HLA in healthy donors (dated by TCRdb to about 2017). For context, the study as a whole: An earlier analysis of under 600 of the donors reported 250 to 350 Gb of sequence data and some 100 million unique TCR beta sequences from 150 million to 200 million T cells. An early release that covered about 600 HLA-typed donors contained approximately 300 gigabases of sequencing data and tens of millions of unique TCR sequences. Among the roughly 400 genotyped donors, around 81% belonged to the genetic ancestry cluster associated with self-reported Caucasian donors. The study was designed to test whether signatures of past pathogen exposure could be identified by cataloging public T cell receptors. The study used immunosequencing to profile the T cell repertoires of around 600 subjects and linked those repertoires to cytomegalovirus serostatus. A separate validation cohort of roughly 130 different subjects was used in addition to the roughly 700-subject first cohort. High-throughput TCR immunosequencing, statistical association of individual TCRs with disease status, and machine learning were combined to predict cytomegalovirus infection status. In a later analysis, previously published TCR beta repertoires from roughly 710 donors were re-analyzed and high-resolution HLA genotyping was added so that TCR occurrence patterns could be studied. The later analysis used no new phenotypic data to find candidate immune exposures, relying instead on TCR beta sequences and their occurrence across donors. In an earlier analysis of 587 of the donors, high-throughput TCR beta sequencing was used to judge whether each TCR beta V gene segment behaved as functional or pseudogenic. Donor age, sex, ethnicity and CMV serostatus were compiled together with the repertoire data. In a later genetic analysis, genome-wide SNP genotypes for about three fifths of the 666 donors were used, and that subset was treated as a discovery cohort. Every discovery cohort repertoire had been produced on one sequencing platform. Class I and class II HLA loci were covered by the typing at four-digit resolution. Typing coverage varied by locus: about 620-630 donors for A, B, C, DRB1 and DQB1; roughly 510 for DQA1; more than 600 for DPA1; around 490 for DPB1. Five DR-DQ haplotypes were handled as single units for association and clustering, since linkage in the cohort was strong. Among about 400 genotyped donors of the cohort, an average of approximately 240,000 unique TCR beta nucleotide sequences was sequenced per donor, of which about 18% were non-productive.

The cohort comprised some 680 healthy bone marrow donors. At the time of sampling, every cohort member was nominally healthy, though immune exposures that went unrecorded were likely present. The donor was CMV seronegative and was included in the group of 352 seronegative cohort members. Each donor provided a peripheral blood sample, and peripheral blood mononuclear cells were used for TCR beta sequencing. The Qiagen DNeasy Blood Extraction Kit was used to extract genomic DNA from the blood cell samples. Summary of the overall study and its limitations: In an earlier analysis of around 500 of the donors, most TCR beta V segments appeared in productive rearrangements about 87% or about 30% of the time, broadly matching IMGT annotations. Cytomegalovirus status was reported to be diagnosed by the classifier with high specificity and sensitivity in both the original and validation cohorts. In vitro tests confirmed that three of the cytomegalovirus-associated TCR beta chains recognize cytomegalovirus antigens. In a later genetic analysis, a missense DCLRE1C variant was associated with V-gene and J-gene trimming of TCR beta chains, and the association was replicated in an independent cohort. Sequencing depth was assumed to be roughly uniform across donors in the presence/absence analyses, though that assumption may not hold. Some IMGT-functional V segments, including TRBV6-2 and TRBV6-3, could not be told apart with the 87-base-pair reads, so those segments were excluded. According to the authors, the approach could potentially be generalized to other disease states and immunological phenotypes. A later analysis found that HLA-associated TCR beta chains were more clonally expanded and had lower generation probabilities than equally common non-associated chains. The sequencing pipeline was judged likely to have produced a cluster of highly shared sequence variants as a technical artifact. According to a later analysis, TCR association rates differed among HLA loci, with DRB1 alleles showing the most associated TCRs and HLA-C alleles showing the fewest. CMV serostatus was the only immune exposure information available for the cohort. In a later analysis, most CMV-associated TCR beta chains were found to appear HLA-restricted, with HLA associations seemingly driven largely by CMV exposure. Across donors, most TCR sequences were observed very rarely, whereas some public TCRs were present in many individuals. Because counts were too low, seventeen rarely observed V segments, including chromosome 9 orphons, were excluded from the earlier analysis of several hundred of the donors. At a false discovery rate of 0.05, a later analysis linked 16,951 TCR beta sequences to specific HLA alleles. A further reported finding was that TCR beta sequences accurately predicted the HLA-A and HLA-B alleles for most subjects in the first cohort. Several of the top co-occurrence clusters appeared to be linked to parvovirus B19, influenza, CMV and Epstein-Barr virus, according to a later analysis. Compared with the 666-donor mean, donors in an Asian-associated ancestry cluster had fewer N-insertions in productive TCRs, according to a later genetic analysis. In this cohort, only TCR beta chains were sequenced, and detectable features were limited by the absence of alpha or paired-chain data. Linkage disequilibrium might explain the correlated functional status among segregating V segments, but an unknown experimental factor could not be excluded. HLA typing was unavailable for some donors at each locus, so association tests used only the typed subset. A total of about 180 TCR beta chains were listed by the study as associated with cytomegalovirus. When HLA alleles, especially DR and DQ, strongly co-occurred, TCR associations were difficult to assign to individual alleles.

V is pruned by 0 bases and J by 4 bases, leaving 5 bases of the junction without a gene match. CDR1 and CDR2 are drawn from the germline V gene: MNHEY, SVGAGI. From cysteine to phenylalanine, the CDR3 is 16 amino acids long. Only CDR3 DNA is held: 48 bases, read in frame from base 1. This receptor chain uses TRBV6-5 and TRBJ2-1; 8 central bases correspond to TRBD2. Sequencing was performed on PBMCs. The clonotype comes from a young woman in good health and CMV-seronegative. The DNA is TGTGCCAGCAGTTACTCGACCAGCGGGAGTTACAATGAGCAGTTCTTC. Translated, this gives CASSYSTSGSYNEQFF.